The next 9 T cell receptor beta chains were all read from a single sample in a study of shared clonotypes between healthy human individuals. TCRdb's copy holds only in-frame clones and misses some; the assay was immunoSEQ multiplex PCR. The sample carries about half a million clones, roughly three quarters recorded once. The sample was PBMCs. These receptors all stem from a woman aged 40 to 50 in good health. Some clones in this sample may be carry-over from other donors' samples.

As for this clone: This likely traces to a read error, being one base from a far larger clone. In the same sample, other DNA sequences code for this CDR3. The genes are TRBV2 and TRBJ2-7, with 12 bases identical to TRBD1. This CDR3 is built from 14 residues. V lost 5 bases, J lost 10 bases, and 9 bases stayed unmatched. The germline CDR1 and CDR2 sequences are SNHLY and FYNNEI. The CDR3 DNA reads as TGTGCCAGCAGTAGAACCGGGACAGGGGGCGAACAGTACTTC. It yields the protein CASSRTGTGGEQYF.

The chain is built from TRBV5-1 and TRBJ2-1; 13 bases fit TRBD2. Germline CDR1 is SGHRS and CDR2 is YFSETQ. The length of the CDR3 is 18 residues. With 0 bases clipped from V and 7 bases from J, the junction kept 10 bases outside the gene matches. This CDR3 is CASSLGRSGLAGVNEQFF. Here the CDR3 DNA reads TGCGCCAGCAGCTTGGGCCGGTCTGGACTAGCGGGAGTAAATGAGCAGTTCTTC.

A word on this clone: A far larger clone is only one base removed, so a read error is likely. This chain connects TRBV7-9 to TRBJ2-3, with 7 bases aligning to TRBD2. The CDR3 spans 15 residues. Germline V gene sequence: CDR1 SEHNR, CDR2 FQNEAQ (reference sequence). DNA of the CDR3: TGTGCCAGCAGTGCGAGGGACTACCTCACAGGTACGCAGTATTTT. The encoded protein is CASSARDYLTGTQYF.

J is TRBJ1-4 and V is TRBV5-4; 9 bases are a match to TRBD1. V was clipped by 5 bases and J by 7 bases; unmatched bases: 6. Per the germline V gene, CDR1 is SGHNT and CDR2 is YYREEE (reference sequence). This CDR3 is 14 amino acids long. CDR3 residues: CASSTGTGSEKLFF. CDR3 DNA sequence: TGTGCCAGCAGTACCGGGACAGGGTCTGAAAAACTGTTTTTT. Full variable domain (rest looked up from reference TRBV5-4 and TRBJ1-4): ETGVTQSPTHLIKTRGQQVTLRCSSQSGHNTVSWYQQALGQGPQFIFQYYREEENGRGNFPPRFSGLQFPNYSSELNVNALELDDSALYLCASSTGTGSEKLFFGSGTQLSVL.

The V call is TRBV10-2, the J call TRBJ2-7, with TRBD2 matching 7 bases. Germline V gives CDR1 WSHSY, CDR2 SAAADI. J lost 0 bases, V lost 10 bases, and 9 bases had no gene match. The CDR3 consists of 14 residues. The CDR3 protein is CATRLAGASYEQYF. The CDR3 region has the DNA TGCGCCACCAGATTGGCGGGAGCCTCCTACGAGCAGTACTTC.

Only one count was recorded for this clone. The chain joins TRBV7-3 to TRBJ2-7; TRBD2 aligns across 9 bases. Trimming at V came to 5 bases and at J to 5 bases, leaving 10 bases not matched to a gene. This CDR3 spans 15 amino acids. In germline, CDR1 is SGHTA, CDR2 FQGTGA. CDR3 nucleotides: TGTGCCAGCAGCCCCGCGGGTAGCGGGAGCGACGAGCAGTACTTC. It codes for CASSPAGSGSDEQYF.

The rearrangement links TRBV7-6 to TRBJ1-3; 8 bases are a match to TRBD1. The CDR3 sequence is 16 residues long. Germline V gene lookup returns CDR1 SGHVS and CDR2 FNYEAQ. The trim removed 4 bases at V and 0 bases at J, leaving 5 bases unmatched. CDR3 amino acids: CASSWAGGVSGNTIYF. The DNA for the CDR3 is TGTGCCAGCAGCTGGGCAGGGGGCGTCTCTGGAAACACCATATATTTT.

V gene TRBV19 combines with J gene TRBJ1-2, with D perhaps TRBD1 (6 bases). Germline V gene data show CDR1 as LNHDA and CDR2 as SQIVND (reference sequence). V dropped 4 bases and J dropped 1 base, with 13 bases sitting between them. The CDR3 consists of 15 residues. The CDR3 DNA reads TGTGCCAGTAGTACCCCGGGACAACTTAACTATGGCTACACCTTC. Protein: CASSTPGQLNYGYTF.

This chain links TRBV7-9 with TRBJ2-5; the D is unclear. Germline assignment: CDR1 SEHNR and CDR2 FQNEAQ (reference sequence). This CDR3 comprises 13 residues. V gave up 3 bases and J gave up 4 bases, with 9 bases separating them. The CDR3 region is CASSFSATETQYF. As DNA, the CDR3 is TGTGCCAGCAGCTTTTCAGCGACAGAGACCCAGTACTTC.